The 8 T cell receptor beta chains below were found in one sample sequenced in a study of cytomegalovirus exposure and HLA in healthy donors. Sequencing used immunoSEQ multiplex PCR; TCRdb keeps in-frame clones, though not all of them. The sample contains 85,000 to 95,000 clones, around 96% of which appear only once. Sequencing used PBMCs. The receptors shown here come from a man aged 18 to 30 in good health and CMV-seronegative.

In its sample, this clone was seen a few times. This sequence joins TRBV6-6 and TRBJ1-1; D not certain. Trimming shortened V by 6 bases and J by 6 bases, and 14 bases separated the two germline ends. The CDR3 has 13 residues. The germline V gene has CDR1 MNHNY and CDR2 SVGAGI (reference sequence). CDR3 nucleotide sequence: TGTGCCAGCAGCCACGGACTTCGGGCTGAAGCTTTCTTT. Its translation is CASSHGLRAEAFF.

J is TRBJ1-1 and V is TRBV30; possible D gene TRBD1, 5 bases. The germline gives CDR1 GTSNPN, CDR2 SVGIG (reference sequence). V was pared by 0 bases and J by 11 bases, with 16 bases between. The CDR3 sequence is 13 residues long. The CDR3 protein is CAWSVGWSGIAFF. CDR3 nucleotide sequence: TGTGCCTGGAGTGTAGGTTGGTCAGGGATCGCTTTCTTT. The full variable domain, rest sourced from reference TRBV30 and TRBJ1-1, is SQTIHQWPATLVQPVGSPLSLECTVEGTSNPNLYWYRQAAGRGLQLLFYSVGIGQISSEVPQNLSASRPQDRQFILSSKKLLLSDSGFYLCAWSVGWSGIAFFGQGTRLTVV.

This chain connects TRBV30 to TRBJ1-5; 9 bases are shared with TRBD1. CDR1 and CDR2 (germline): GTSNPN, SVGIG (reference sequence). V lost 4 bases and J lost 2; bases outside the gene matches: 6. The CDR3 consists of 15 residues. For the CDR3, the DNA is TGTGCCTGGAAAATGGGGACAGGGCGCAATCAGCCCCAGCATTTT. The encoded protein is CAWKMGTGRNQPQHF.

This chain uses TRBV28 with TRBJ1-1, with D unresolved. This CDR3 contains 13 residues. Germline CDR1 is MDHEN and CDR2 is SYDVKM. V lost 7 bases, J lost 11 bases, and 20 bases lay in between. The CDR3: CASTPRAYSAAFF. CDR3 bases: TGTGCCAGCACCCCGCGGGCCTACTCGGCTGCTTTCTTT.

This chain joins TRBV29-1 and TRBJ1-1; possibly TRBD1 for D (6 bases). The CDR3 is made up of 13 amino acids. V lost 7 bases, J lost 4 bases, and 16 bases lay in between. CDR1 SQVTM and CDR2 ANQGSEA come from the germline V gene. Written as DNA, the CDR3 is TGCAGCGATTCCAGGGGTTGGGGCACTGAAGCTTTCTTT. Encoded protein: CSDSRGWGTEAFF.

This clone occurred once. The chain joins TRBV6-9 to TRBJ2-7; weak D call: TRBD2 (6 bases). Germline V lookup: CDR1 MNHGY, CDR2 SVAAGI. V shed 9 bases and J shed 2 bases, with 26 bases lying between them. The CDR3 runs to 17 residues. The CDR3: CARDYPASVEVPYEQYV. The CDR3 DNA is TGTGCCAGGGACTACCCCGCTAGCGTTGAAGTTCCCTACGAGCAGTACGTC.

The V call is TRBV28, the J call TRBJ2-3, with TRBD2 identical over 11 bases. Trimming at V came to 6 bases and at J to 4 bases, leaving 15 bases not matched to a gene. The CDR3 has 18 amino acids. CDR1 MDHEN and CDR2 SYDVKM come from the germline V gene. CDR3 nucleotides: TGTGCCAGCAGCCCCATAGCGGGAGGGCCTTTAGTTCCAGATACGCAGTATTTT. As protein: CASSPIAGGPLVPDTQYF. The full variable domain, its missing parts supplied by reference TRBV28 and TRBJ2-3, is DVKVTQSSRYLVKRTGEKVFLECVQDMDHENMFWYRQDPGLGLRLIYFSYDVKMKEKGDIPEGYSVSREKKERFSLILESASTNQTSMYLCASSPIAGGPLVPDTQYFGPGTRLTVL.

The chain couples TRBV9 to TRBJ2-1, with 7 bases fitting TRBD2. The J segment lost 6 bases and the V segment lost 2 bases, leaving 11 bases of the junction unmatched. This CDR3 region has 16 residues. CDR1 SGDLS and CDR2 YYNGEE come from the germline V gene. CDR3 residues: CASSVRGLAELNEQFF. CDR3 coding DNA: TGTGCCAGCAGCGTCAGAGGGCTAGCGGAGCTCAATGAGCAGTTCTTC.